This T cell receptor beta chain originates from a study of shared clonotypes between healthy human individuals. Overall study findings and caveats: Sorted-subset sequencing, rarefaction showed, was incomplete despite large depth.

Several immunoSEQ plates received, in even portions, the genomic DNA of each subset. TCRdb's table, derived via immunoSEQ multiplex PCR, lists solely in-frame clones and lacks some. The repertoire holds millions of clones, with 85% to 95% as singletons. V was clipped by 3 bases and J by 2 bases; unmatched bases: 3. CDR1 is SGHRS and CDR2 is YFSETQ in the germline V gene. This CDR3 is 15 amino acids long. Concerning this clone itself: Its antigen remains unidentified. Other DNA sequences in the sample encode the same CDR3.

The J gene is TRBJ2-7, the V gene TRBV5-1, with 12 bases identical to TRBD2. Sequenced input: naive CD4+ T cells sorted from blood. The subset is: CD45RA+ positively selected. This sequence was found in a man aged 18 to 29 in good health. The CDR3 DNA reads TGCGCCAGCAGCTCGACTAGCGGGGGCCCCTACGAGCAGTACTTC. This translates into CASSSTSGGPYEQYF.